One and the same sample provided the 17 T cell receptor beta chains below, sequenced in a study of CD8 T cells in ankylosing spondylitis. MiXCR, run by TCRdb on the 5' RACE reads, gives a single entry per CDR3 protein. The sample has about 110,000 distinct CDR3 sequences, nearly 25% seen once. The source material was synovial fluid, either unsorted or a sorted T cell fraction (not recorded which). These receptors originate from a male donor with ankylosing spondylitis.

This clonotype was detected ten times or more. The rearrangement joins TRBV11-3 to TRBJ2-1; either TRBD1 or TRBD2 may fit D (5 bases each). V gave up 5 bases and J gave up 4 bases, with 21 bases separating them. The V gene's germline CDR1 is SGHNT and CDR2 YENEEA. The CDR3 has 17 residues. In DNA, the CDR3 is TGTGCCAGCAGCCCAGGGACGTCACGGGATTTTTACAATGAGCAGTTCTTC. This encodes CASSPGTSRDFYNEQFF.

This rearrangement joins TRBV6-1 to TRBJ1-3, with a tentative D call TRBD1 (6 bases). Per germline, CDR1 MNHNS and CDR2 SASEGT. Trimming removed 8 bases at V and 2 bases at J, with 10 bases between. The CDR3 consists of 13 residues. Written as DNA, the CDR3 is TGTGCCAGCTACGGACAGACTGGAAACACCATATATTTT. Residues: CASYGQTGNTIYF.

This chain links TRBV6-1 with TRBJ2-5; 8 nucleotides agree with TRBD1. Germline V lookup: CDR1 MNHNS, CDR2 SASEGT. V lost 7 bases, J lost 4 bases, and 8 bases stayed unmatched. CDR3 size: 14 residues. This CDR3 is CASTMGGQGETQYF. The CDR3 bases are TGTGCCAGCACTATGGGAGGACAGGGAGAGACCCAGTACTTC.

The chain combines TRBV15 with TRBJ2-3, with D perhaps matching TRBD2 (5 bases). Germline loops: CDR1 LNHNV, CDR2 YYDKDF (reference sequence). The CDR3 spans 13 residues. The V and J ends lost 6 bases and 4 bases respectively, with 11 bases between them. The CDR3 protein is CATSNGGADTQYF. The DNA for the CDR3 is TGTGCCACCAGTAATGGAGGCGCAGATACGCAGTATTTT.

A few counts support this clonotype. The V gene is TRBV3-1, the J gene TRBJ1-5; D not certain. The germline CDR1 and CDR2 sequences are LGHDT and YNNKEL (reference sequence). The CDR3 is made up of 16 amino acids. V shed 1 base and J shed 1 base, with 11 bases lying between them. The DNA for the CDR3 is TGTGCCAGCAGCCAAGCCGGAACGATGAGCAATCAGCCCCAGCATTTT. The encoded protein is CASSQAGTMSNQPQHF.

In its sample, this clonotype was seen once. The V call is TRBV3-1, the J call TRBJ2-1; 12 nucleotides agree with TRBD2. Germline-derived CDR1 and CDR2 are LGHDT and YNNKEL (reference sequence). The CDR3 is made up of 17 amino acids. The V and J ends lost 2 bases and 1 base, in that order; junction bases with no gene match: 3. CDR3 sequence (DNA): TGTGCCAGCAGCCAATGGGGACTAGCGGGTTCCTACAATGAGCAGTTCTTC. Residues: CASSQWGLAGSYNEQFF.

There are many counts of this clonotype. The chain joins TRBV4-1 to TRBJ2-1; possible D gene TRBD2, 6 bases. In germline, CDR1 is MGHRA, CDR2 YSYEKL. The CDR3 has 15 residues. V was clipped by 1 base and J by 8 bases, with 15 bases between them. CDR3 loop: CASSQGTGLIHEQFF. The CDR3, as DNA: TGCGCCAGCAGCCAAGGAACGGGACTTATCCATGAGCAGTTCTTC.

This clonotype turned up a few times. This chain links TRBV4-2 with TRBJ2-7; no definite D call. The CDR3 is 13 amino acids. Per the germline V gene, CDR1 is LGHNA and CDR2 is YNFKEQ. V was clipped by 4 bases and J by 4 bases, with 11 bases between them. The CDR3 is CASSPSSRYEQYV. In nucleotides, the CDR3 is TGTGCCAGCAGCCCGAGCTCAAGATACGAGCAGTACGTC.

The rearrangement links TRBV7-7 to TRBJ1-4; 7 nucleotides line up with TRBD1. The CDR3 runs 14 residues. Trimming took 7 bases from V and 3 from J; bases not matched to a gene: 5. Germline assignment: CDR1 SSHAT and CDR2 FNYEAQ (reference sequence). CDR3 nucleotides: TGTGCCAGCATCATGGGACAGTCTAATGAAAAACTGTTTTTT. Its translation is CASIMGQSNEKLFF.

The CDR3 coding sequence is TGTGCCAGCAGCTTTGGTGGGACTAGCGGGAGAGGCGAGCAGTACTTC. It translates to CASSFGGTSGRGEQYF. The chain joins TRBV5-4 to TRBJ2-7; 14 bases match TRBD2. The trim removed 2 bases at V and 6 bases at J, leaving 7 bases unmatched. The germline V gene encodes CDR1 SGHNT and CDR2 YYREEE (reference sequence). The CDR3 extends over 16 amino acids.

The chain has TRBV11-2 and TRBJ2-7; no reliable D call. The V gene's germline CDR1 is SGHAT and CDR2 FQNNGV. Trimming shortened V by 8 bases and J by 2 bases, and 13 bases separated the two germline ends. This CDR3 comprises 13 residues. DNA of the CDR3: TGTGCCAGCGGGTCCCACGCCACCTACGAGCAGTACTTC. Protein product: CASGSHATYEQYF.

The V call is TRBV2, the J call TRBJ1-1; D not resolved. The CDR3 is made up of 11 amino acids. In germline, CDR1 is SNHLY, CDR2 FYNNEI. V was pared by 4 bases and J by 6 bases, with 6 bases between. Here the CDR3 DNA reads TGTGCCAGCAGTGTCCTCGCTGAAGCTTTCTTT. Its protein product is CASSVLAEAFF.

This clonotype appeared a few times. This sequence joins TRBV11-3 and TRBJ2-1; D is uncertain. Per germline, CDR1 SGHNT and CDR2 YENEEA. Trimming removed 3 bases at V and 9 bases at J, with 3 bases between. The CDR3 consists of 10 residues. The CDR3 is CASSFFEQFF. The CDR3 coding sequence is TGTGCCAGCAGCTTCTTTGAGCAGTTCTTC.

This clonotype was counted ten times or more. CDR3 sequence reads: CASSPPSGQPQHF. CDR3 nucleotide sequence: TGTGCCAGCTCACCACCGTCGGGTCAGCCCCAGCATTTT. This rearrangement joins TRBV18 to TRBJ1-5; no clear D gene. The V end lost 0 bases, the J end lost 6 bases, and 6 bases lay between the germline ends. Germline V gene data show CDR1 as KGHSH and CDR2 as LQKENI. The CDR3 consists of 13 residues.

The chain combines TRBV14 with TRBJ1-2, with 7 bases identical to TRBD1. The germline gives CDR1 SGHDN, CDR2 FVKESK. This CDR3 has 14 amino acids. V lost 1 base, J lost 3 bases, and 2 bases stayed unmatched. The CDR3 here is CASSQGDRYYGYTF. The CDR3 DNA sequence: TGTGCCAGCAGCCAAGGGGACAGATACTATGGCTACACCTTC.

This clonotype was detected ten times or more. The chain carries TRBV7-9 and TRBJ2-7, with a possible D match to TRBD1 (6 bases). The CDR3 length is 13 residues. Per the germline V gene, CDR1 is SEHNR and CDR2 is FQNEAQ (reference sequence). V lost 2 bases, J lost 7 bases, and 12 bases lay in between. In DNA form, the CDR3 reads TGTGCCAGCAGCTTATTTGAAGGGGGAGAGCAGTACGTC. This codes for CASSLFEGGEQYV.

The sample holds a few counts of this clonotype. The chain couples TRBV20-1 to TRBJ2-7; D call uncertain. Germline CDR1 is DFQATT and CDR2 is SNEGSKA (reference sequence). V dropped 6 bases and J dropped 4 bases, with 13 bases sitting between them. The CDR3 is 12 residues long. CDR3 nucleotides: TGCAGTGCAGGCAGCCCAAGGTACGAGCAGTACTTC. Translation gives CSAGSPRYEQYF.